The 28 T cell receptor beta chains given below trace back to one sample, sequenced in a study of blood T cell repertoires in COVID-19. Assay: immunoSEQ multiplex PCR; the TCRdb copy retains only in-frame clones and omits some. The sample includes fewer than 250,000 clones, approximately 85% seen only once; the top ten take 4%. The specimen sequenced was peripheral blood. The receptors originated from a man aged 50 to 59 with acute or convalescent COVID-19.

This chain connects TRBV5-1 to TRBJ1-2; D might be TRBD1 (5 bases). V lost 3 bases and J 1 base, leaving 10 bases between the germline ends. CDR3 size: 14 residues. CDR1 and CDR2 (germline): SGHRS, YFSETQ. The DNA for the CDR3 is TGCGCCAGCAGCTCCGGGGGGGTTAACTATGGCTACACCTTC. Translating gives CASSSGGVNYGYTF.

This chain connects TRBV3-1 (or the pseudogene TRBV3-2) to TRBJ1-1, with no clear D. The CDR3 runs to 16 residues. V dropped 1 base and J dropped 0 bases, with 12 bases sitting between them. CDR1 is LGHDT and CDR2 is YNNKEL in the germline V gene (reference sequence). The CDR3 nucleotides read TGTGCCAGCAGCCAAGTTGGAGGCCGTATGAACACTGAAGCTTTCTTT. This codes for CASSQVGGRMNTEAFF.

The rearrangement uses TRBV4-2 and TRBJ2-1; 9 bases match TRBD2. This CDR3 spans 14 amino acids. The V gene's germline CDR1 is LGHNA and CDR2 YNFKEQ. V shed 3 bases and J 9 bases; nucleotides not matched to a gene: 6. The chain's CDR3 is CASSHISGSVEQFF. The CDR3 DNA reads TGTGCCAGCAGCCACATTAGCGGGAGCGTTGAGCAGTTCTTC.

The table lists this clone with a count of one. This chain links TRBV3-1 (or the pseudogene TRBV3-2) with TRBJ2-7; 11 bases map to TRBD2. Looked up from germline, CDR1 is LGHDT and CDR2 is YNNKEL (reference sequence). The CDR3 has 15 amino acids. Unmatched junction bases numbered 4, after V lost 6 bases and J lost 0 bases. The CDR3 DNA follows: TGTGCCAGCAGTTCACTAGCGGGAGTCTCCTACGAGCAGTACTTC. Translating gives CASSSLAGVSYEQYF.

The chain is built from TRBV9 and TRBJ1-5, with D possibly being TRBD1 (5 bases). V lost 5 bases and J 3 bases, leaving 12 bases between the germline ends. The CDR3 length is 14 residues. Germline V gene data show CDR1 as SGDLS and CDR2 as YYNGEE. CDR3: CASRNGGYNQPQHF. DNA for the CDR3: TGTGCCAGCAGAAACGGGGGGTACAATCAGCCCCAGCATTTT.

V is TRBV11-2 and J is TRBJ1-2, with D hard to call. Per the germline V gene, CDR1 is SGHAT and CDR2 is FQNNGV. This CDR3 has 13 residues. The germline V and J ends were trimmed by 3 bases and 8 bases, with 13 bases remaining between them. The CDR3 spells CASSFEGVYGYTF. Written as DNA, the CDR3 is TGTGCCAGCAGCTTTGAAGGAGTGTACGGCTACACCTTC. Supplemented by reference TRBV11-2 and TRBJ1-2, the full variable domain reads EAGVAQSPRYKIIEKRQSVAFWCNPISGHATLYWYQQILGQGPKLLIQFQNNGVVDDSQLPKDRFSAERLKGVDSTLKIQPAKLEDSAVYLCASSFEGVYGYTFGSGTRLTVV.

The rearrangement links TRBV3-1 (or the pseudogene TRBV3-2) to TRBJ2-7, with D maybe TRBD1 (6 bases). The CDR3 is made up of 14 amino acids. V lost 1 base, J lost 3 bases, and 10 bases lay in between. The germline V gene has CDR1 LGHDT and CDR2 YNNKEL (reference sequence). In DNA form, the CDR3 reads TGTGCCAGCAGCCAAGCCTTAGGGGGCTACGAGCAGTACTTC. As protein: CASSQALGGYEQYF.

The chain carries TRBV7-8 and TRBJ2-5; 8 bases agree with TRBD2. Germline V CDR1 and CDR2: SGHVS, FQNEAQ. The CDR3 is 15 residues long. Trimming at V came to 4 bases and at J to 5 bases, leaving 9 bases not matched to a gene. In DNA form, the CDR3 reads TGTGCCAGCAGCTCCCAGGGACTAGGATCCGAGACCCAGTACTTC. It codes for CASSSQGLGSETQYF.

The rearrangement joins TRBV19 to TRBJ2-7, with 9 bases lining up with TRBD1. The V gene's germline CDR1 is LNHDA and CDR2 SQIVND (reference sequence). V was pared by 6 bases and J by 5 bases, with 8 bases of the junction left unmatched. This CDR3 is 14 amino acids long. The CDR3 loop reads CASRPTGGRDEQYF. CDR3 in DNA: TGTGCCAGTAGACCGACAGGGGGACGGGACGAGCAGTACTTC.

The chain employs TRBV7-6 and TRBJ2-1, with 9 positions matching TRBD2. Trimming took 1 base from V and 0 from J; bases not matched to a gene: 1. The CDR3 is made up of 16 amino acids. CDR1 is SGHVS, CDR2 FNYEAQ, per germline. CDR3 in amino acids: CASSLVAGASYNEQFF. CDR3 nucleotide sequence: TGTGCCAGCAGCTTAGTAGCGGGGGCCTCCTACAATGAGCAGTTCTTC.

This clone turned up a few times. In DNA, the CDR3 is TGTGCCAGCAGTGTCGGCCAGGGGCTTCAGCCCCAGCATTTT. The encoded protein is CASSVGQGLQPQHF. This chain links TRBV28 with TRBJ1-5, with a tentative D call TRBD1 (6 bases). V lost 5 bases and J 6 bases, leaving 14 bases between the germline ends. Germline V gives CDR1 MDHEN, CDR2 SYDVKM. CDR3 length: 14 residues.

This sequence joins TRBV5-1 and TRBJ2-7, with 14 positions matching TRBD2. The CDR3 has 16 residues. Germline V lookup: CDR1 SGHRS, CDR2 YFSETQ. Trimming took 4 bases from V and 4 from J; bases not matched to a gene: 7. Here the CDR3 DNA reads TGCGCCAGCAGCCTCCCCGGACTAGCGGGGGGTTACGAGCAGTACTTC. Translated: CASSLPGLAGGYEQYF.

V is TRBV5-1 and J is TRBJ1-1; no clear D. CDR3 length: 12 residues. The germline V gene encodes CDR1 SGHRS and CDR2 YFSETQ. V lost 0 bases to trimming and J lost 7 bases, with 7 bases between them. The CDR3: CASSLDSIEAFF. CDR3 DNA sequence: TGCGCCAGCAGCTTGGACTCGATTGAAGCTTTCTTT.

The gene calls are TRBV18 and TRBJ1-4, with 9 positions matching TRBD1. Looked up from germline, CDR1 is KGHSH and CDR2 is LQKENI. This CDR3 has 15 amino acids. The junction had 5 bases not matched to a gene; V was cut back by 1 base and J by 8 bases. The CDR3 DNA reads as TGTGCCAGCTCACCACGGACAGGGGACAGCGAAAAACTGTTTTTT. This translates into CASSPRTGDSEKLFF.

V gene TRBV19 combines with J gene TRBJ1-6, with D possibly being TRBD1 (5 bases). Looked up from germline, CDR1 is LNHDA and CDR2 is SQIVND (reference sequence). This CDR3 comprises 13 residues. The V and J ends lost 3 bases and 14 bases respectively, with 14 bases between them. This chain's CDR3 is CASSISPGRTLHF. The CDR3 DNA reads TGTGCCAGTAGTATTTCGCCAGGGCGAACCCTCCACTTT.

J is TRBJ1-3 and V is TRBV5-5; TRBD1 might be the D (5 bases). CDR1 and CDR2 (germline): SGHKS, YYEKEE (reference sequence). Trimming shortened V by 3 bases and J by 0 bases, and 13 bases separated the two germline ends. The CDR3 is 16 amino acids. The CDR3 loop reads CASSSAGLLSGNTIYF. CDR3 in DNA: TGTGCCAGCAGCTCCGCGGGACTCCTCTCTGGAAACACCATATATTTT.

V and J are TRBV9 and TRBJ1-1, with 7 bases aligning to TRBD1. Germline assignment: CDR1 SGDLS and CDR2 YYNGEE. This CDR3 has 14 amino acids. V was pared by 3 bases and J by 0 bases, with 2 bases of the junction left unmatched. The CDR3 loop reads CASSGQGMNTEAFF. CDR3 bases: TGTGCCAGCAGCGGACAGGGTATGAACACTGAAGCTTTCTTT.

The chain carries TRBV6-5 and TRBJ2-1; TRBD1 agrees at 9 bases. The germline V gene encodes CDR1 MNHEY and CDR2 SVGAGI. The CDR3 contains 15 residues. The V and J ends lost 5 bases and 7 bases, in that order; junction bases with no gene match: 9. The CDR3 sequence: CASSSPDRGRNEQFF. The CDR3 region has the DNA TGTGCCAGCAGTAGTCCGGACAGGGGTCGGAATGAGCAGTTCTTC.

This clone was picked up a small number of times. The rearrangement joins TRBV10-2 to TRBJ2-5, with 10 bases that match TRBD1. Germline values: CDR1 WSHSY, CDR2 SAAADI. The CDR3 is made up of 14 amino acids. The junction had 7 bases not matched to a gene; V was cut back by 8 bases and J by 4 bases. As DNA, the CDR3 is TGCGCCAGCGGAGACAGGGGGCCGGTAGAGACCCAGTACTTC. It translates to CASGDRGPVETQYF.

This chain connects TRBV18 to TRBJ1-2; D is ambiguous. Deletions cut 6 bases from V and 9 bases from J, with 17 bases between. Germline-derived CDR1 and CDR2 are KGHSH and LQKENI. The CDR3 runs 13 residues. The CDR3 DNA reads as TGTGCCAGCTCTCCCGGGTCATCGGAGAGCTACACCTTC. Residues: CASSPGSSESYTF.

The genes are TRBV9 and TRBJ2-5; 7 nucleotides line up with TRBD2. In germline, CDR1 is SGDLS, CDR2 YYNGEE. The CDR3 length is 14 residues. After removal of 0 bases from V and 6 bases from J, the junction contained 5 bases not matched to a gene. CDR3 region: CASSVAGGEKTQYF. CDR3 in DNA: TGTGCCAGCAGCGTAGCGGGGGGTGAGAAGACCCAGTACTTC.

The chain uses TRBV18 and TRBJ1-1, with 7 bases fitting TRBD1. The CDR3 totals 15 residues. The V and J ends lost 4 bases and 1 base, in that order; junction bases with no gene match: 6. CDR1 and CDR2 (germline): KGHSH, LQKENI. The CDR3 bases are TGTGCCAGCTCACTCACCACAGGGGCGAACACTGAAGCTTTCTTT. It specifies CASSLTTGANTEAFF.

CDR3 region: CASSLSITGGSGANVLTF. The CDR3 DNA reads TGTGCCAGCAGTTTATCTATCACAGGGGGCTCTGGGGCCAACGTCCTGACTTTC. The rearrangement uses TRBV27 and TRBJ2-6, with 8 bases matching TRBD1. The germline CDR1 and CDR2 sequences are MNHEY and SMNVEV (reference sequence). This CDR3 has 18 residues. The junction had 4 bases not matched to a gene; V was cut back by 0 bases and J by 0 bases.

J is TRBJ1-4 and V is TRBV28, with 9 bases that match TRBD1. Trimming took 4 bases from V and 8 from J; bases not matched to a gene: 8. Germline V CDR1 and CDR2: MDHEN, SYDVKM. The CDR3 runs 15 residues. CDR3 bases: TGTGCCAGCAGTTCAACCGGGACAGGGAACGAAAAACTGTTTTTT. Protein: CASSSTGTGNEKLFF.

The CDR3 here is CASSLDRVDYGYTF. In DNA form, the CDR3 reads TGTGCCAGCAGCTTAGATCGCGTGGACTATGGCTACACCTTC. The chain carries TRBV11-3 and TRBJ1-2; D is unclear. This CDR3 has 14 residues. Germline CDR1 is SGHNT and CDR2 is YENEEA. The germline V and J ends were trimmed by 0 bases and 3 bases, with 8 bases remaining between them.

This chain uses TRBV9 with TRBJ2-3, with D unresolved. CDR1 is SGDLS and CDR2 is YYNGEE in the germline V gene. CDR3 length equals 15 residues. V lost 3 bases, J lost 1 base, and 12 bases lay in between. The CDR3 nucleotides read TGTGCCAGCAGCGCAGGTATGAGTGGCACAGATACGCAGTATTTT. Translating gives CASSAGMSGTDTQYF.

The genes are TRBV6-5 and TRBJ2-7; D perhaps matches TRBD1 (6 bases). CDR3 length equals 15 residues. The germline V gene encodes CDR1 MNHEY and CDR2 SVGAGI. The germline V and J ends were trimmed by 0 bases and 4 bases, with 13 bases remaining between them. DNA of the CDR3: TGTGCCAGCAGTTACTCCATCAGGGGAAATTACGAGCAGTACTTC. This sequence encodes CASSYSIRGNYEQYF.

The chain carries TRBV29-1 and TRBJ2-7; 10 bases align to TRBD2. The CDR3 extends over 15 amino acids. Germline trimming cut 2 bases from V and 3 bases from J; bases unmatched to any gene: 7. Germline CDR1 and CDR2: SQVTM and ANQGSEA. The CDR3 reads CSVEFSLAGDYEQYF. The CDR3 region has the DNA TGCAGCGTTGAATTCTCGCTAGCGGGGGACTACGAGCAGTACTTC.